Below, 29 T cell receptor beta chains from the same sample are listed, as sequenced in a study of spatial heterogeneity in lung cancer. Sample time point: sample taken at primary tumor resection. In TCRdb, the 5' RACE reads were re-called with MiXCR into one record per CDR3 protein. The sample records about 8,000 distinct CDR3 sequences, roughly a sixth being singletons. The sequences come from normal lung tissue next to the tumor, collected at surgery. Every receptor here comes from a male donor with early-stage non-small cell lung cancer.

The rearrangement uses TRBV6-2 or TRBV6-3 and TRBJ2-1; D call uncertain. Between the trimmed V and J ends, which lost 8 bases and 0 bases, there was a span of 17 bases. The length of the CDR3 is 16 residues. CDR1 is MNHEY and CDR2 is SVGEGT in the germline V gene. CDR3 bases: TGTGCCAGCCGGTTCAGGAGTACCAGCTCCTACAATGAGCAGTTCTTC. Translated, it gives CASRFRSTSSYNEQFF.

In DNA form, the CDR3 reads TGTGCCAGCAGCCCTGAGGGGACTAGCGGGGTCTCCTACAATGAGCAGTTCTTC. Translation: CASSPEGTSGVSYNEQFF. The chain uses TRBV5-4 and TRBJ2-1; 13 nucleotides agree with TRBD2. The CDR3 consists of 18 residues. Germline V gene lookup returns CDR1 SGHNT and CDR2 YYREEE (reference sequence). V lost 4 bases and J lost 0; bases outside the gene matches: 7. The full variable domain, with the rest looked up from reference TRBV5-4 and TRBJ2-1, is ETGVTQSPTHLIKTRGQQVTLRCSSQSGHNTVSWYQQALGQGPQFIFQYYREEENGRGNFPPRFSGLQFPNYSSELNVNALELDDSALYLCASSPEGTSGVSYNEQFFGPGTRLTVL.

V is TRBV29-1 and J is TRBJ2-5; 8 nucleotides match TRBD1. Per the germline V gene, CDR1 is SQVTM and CDR2 is ANQGSEA. The V segment lost 3 bases and the J segment 2 bases; nucleotides outside the gene matches: 11. This CDR3 region has 16 residues. DNA of the CDR3: TGCAGCGTTGAGGGCCTCAGGGGGCTTGGTCAAGAGACCCAGTACTTC. This gives the protein CSVEGLRGLGQETQYF.

The V call is TRBV7-2, the J call TRBJ2-3; D gene ambiguous. The CDR3 length is 12 residues. Germline CDR1 is SGHTA and CDR2 is FQGNSA. V shed 3 bases and J shed 4 bases, with 5 bases lying between them. CDR3 coding DNA: TGTGCCAGCAGCTTCGGATCAGATACGCAGTATTTT. It specifies CASSFGSDTQYF.

This clonotype has only a few counts. The chain couples TRBV4-2 to TRBJ2-3, with TRBD1 matching over 10 bases. Trimming removed 4 bases from V and 2 bases from J; junction bases left unmatched: 6. Germline CDR1 is LGHNA and CDR2 is YNFKEQ. This CDR3 comprises 16 residues. The CDR3 is CASSLGTGVHTDTQYF. CDR3 coding DNA: TGTGCCAGCAGCCTAGGGACAGGGGTCCACACAGATACGCAGTATTTT.

V is TRBV4-3 and J is TRBJ2-7; D is ambiguous. This CDR3 comprises 14 residues. Germline CDR1 reads LGHNA; CDR2 reads YSLEER. The germline V and J ends were trimmed by 3 bases and 1 base, with 10 bases remaining between them. The CDR3 nucleotides read TGCGCCAGCAGCCACGCTCGCGGTTCCTACGAGCAGTACTTC. Its translation: CASSHARGSYEQYF.

The chain recombines TRBV28 with TRBJ2-7; 8 positions match TRBD1. Germline CDR1 and CDR2: MDHEN and SYDVKM. CDR3 size: 16 residues. The J segment lost 0 bases and the V segment lost 1 base, leaving 5 bases of the junction unmatched. CDR3 amino acids: CASSLLDRALSYEQYF. CDR3 DNA: TGTGCCAGCAGTTTATTGGACAGGGCTCTCTCCTACGAGCAGTACTTC.

J is TRBJ1-1 and V is TRBV7-2; D may be TRBD1 (5 bases). The CDR3 runs 15 residues. The ends were cut back, 4 bases at V and 0 bases at J, with 12 bases in the middle. Per the germline V gene, CDR1 is SGHTA and CDR2 is FQGNSA. The DNA of the CDR3 is TGTGCCAGCAGCTCCGGGACGGTTTTGAACACTGAAGCTTTCTTT. Protein product: CASSSGTVLNTEAFF.

Relative to its sample, this clonotype is medium-sized (0.01 to 0.1%). The chain is built from TRBV6-1 and TRBJ2-4, with D perhaps TRBD2 (6 bases). With 5 bases removed from V and 4 bases from J, the gap between germline ends came to 15 bases. This CDR3 contains 15 residues. CDR1 MNHNS and CDR2 SASEGT come from the germline V gene. CDR3 sequence reads: CASSRDVAGKNIQYF. The CDR3, as DNA: TGTGCCAGCAGTAGGGACGTTGCGGGGAAAAACATTCAGTACTTC.

The V and J genes are TRBV5-4 and TRBJ2-5, with 9 bases matching TRBD2. The CDR3 runs to 14 residues. Trimming at V came to 5 bases and at J to 7 bases, leaving 9 bases not matched to a gene. Germline V gene lookup returns CDR1 SGHNT and CDR2 YYREEE (reference sequence). CDR3 protein: CASSSGLASGTQYF. CDR3 DNA: TGTGCCAGCAGTTCGGGACTAGCATCCGGGACCCAGTACTTC.

Judged by abundance, this clonotype is large. This chain joins TRBV14 and TRBJ2-7, with D perhaps TRBD1 or TRBD2 (5 bases each). Trimming took 0 bases from V and 0 from J, leaving 9 bases between them. Per the germline V gene, CDR1 is SGHDN and CDR2 is FVKESK. The CDR3 has 15 amino acids. The CDR3 coding sequence is TGTGCCAGCAGCCAAGAGGGACCCCCCTCCTACGAGCAGTACTTC. This gives the protein CASSQEGPPSYEQYF.

This clonotype was seen repeatedly, ten times or more. The gene calls are TRBV20-1 and TRBJ1-1; D is unresolved. The CDR3 runs to 14 residues. Per germline, CDR1 DFQATT and CDR2 SNEGSKA (reference sequence). Trimming removed 3 bases from V and 1 base from J, with 12 bases in between. CDR3 sequence reads: CSARPLSGNTEAFF. DNA of the CDR3: TGCAGTGCTAGGCCCCTGTCGGGGAACACTGAAGCTTTCTTT.

This clonotype was counted between two and nine times. The chain uses TRBV7-2 and TRBJ1-1, with D uncertain. Germline V gene lookup returns CDR1 SGHTA and CDR2 FQGNSA. CDR3 length: 14 residues. V was shortened by 4 bases and J by 1 base, with 10 bases between the two germline ends. CDR3: CTSSSTHQNTEAFF. In DNA form, the CDR3 reads TGTACCAGCAGCTCGACTCATCAGAACACTGAAGCTTTCTTT.

The chain employs TRBV16 and TRBJ1-1; D is ambiguous. The CDR3 length is 12 residues. Germline values: CDR1 KGHSY, CDR2 FQNENV. V was trimmed by 0 bases and J by 8 bases, leaving 7 bases between them. CDR3 nucleotide sequence: TGTGCCAGCAGCCAATCGGGTCGCGAAGCTTTCTTT. This codes for CASSQSGREAFF.

For this clonotype: A clone one base away is much larger, so this may be a read error. The CDR3 carries no conserved terminal phenylalanine or tryptophan, so it likely arises from a read error. The chain joins TRBV5-5 to TRBJ2-7; D is unresolved. Looked up from germline, CDR1 is SGHKS and CDR2 is YYEKEE (reference sequence). V dropped 0 bases and J dropped 5 bases, with 6 bases sitting between them. The CDR3 length is 12 residues. The CDR3 reads CASSLGADEQYS. The CDR3 region has the DNA TGTGCCAGCAGCTTGGGGGCCGACGAGCAGTACTCC.

This clonotype was observed a handful of times. This chain uses TRBV3-1 with TRBJ2-5; no definite D call. The CDR3 contains 14 residues. Trimming removed 2 bases from V and 4 bases from J, with 11 bases in between. Germline loops: CDR1 LGHDT, CDR2 YNNKEL (reference sequence). CDR3 sequence (DNA): TGTGCCAGCAGCCAAAGGCAGCAAGCAGAGACCCAGTACTTC. This translates into CASSQRQQAETQYF.

In its sample, this clonotype is medium-sized. The gene calls are TRBV6-1 and TRBJ2-3; TRBD2 agrees at 12 bases. V was pared by 2 bases and J by 1 base, with 4 bases of the junction left unmatched. Germline V gene sequence: CDR1 MNHNS, CDR2 SASEGT. The CDR3 has 17 residues. As DNA, the CDR3 is TGTGCCAGCAGTGAACAGCCTAGCGGGAGGGGCACAGATACGCAGTATTTT. This translates into CASSEQPSGRGTDTQYF.

This clonotype appeared many times. The chain carries TRBV20-1 and TRBJ2-2; D might be TRBD1 (5 bases). Trimming removed 2 bases from V and 4 bases from J, with 14 bases in between. The CDR3 is 15 residues long. CDR1 DFQATT and CDR2 SNEGSKA come from the germline V gene (reference sequence). In DNA, the CDR3 is TGCAGTGCTAGACCCGACAGCCAATTCACCGGGGAGCTGTTTTTT. This codes for CSARPDSQFTGELFF.

This clonotype was seen more than once but under ten times. This chain links TRBV23-1 with TRBJ2-7, with TRBD2 as a possible D gene (5 bases). TRBV23-1 is identified as an open reading frame with a role that is uncertain. The length of the CDR3 is 16 residues. V lost 0 bases to trimming and J lost 2 bases, with 14 bases between them. The CDR3 spells CASSQSIGVDAYEQYF. The CDR3 DNA reads as TGCGCCAGCAGTCAATCGATCGGGGTGGACGCCTACGAGCAGTACTTC.

This clonotype has at least ten counts. The rearrangement joins TRBV9 to TRBJ2-1; D perhaps matches TRBD1 (5 bases). The germline gives CDR1 SGDLS, CDR2 YYNGEE. The CDR3 loop spans 14 amino acids. The V and J ends lost 4 bases and 8 bases respectively, with 16 bases between them. The CDR3 bases are TGTGCCAGCAGCAAAATTAGCCAAGGGGATGAGCAGTTCTTC. Translated: CASSKISQGDEQFF.

By its share, this clonotype is large. V usage is TRBV5-4 and J usage is TRBJ2-7, with D hard to call. The CDR3 spans 13 residues. Germline CDR1 is SGHNT and CDR2 is YYREEE (reference sequence). V was cut by 6 bases and J by 0 bases, with 10 bases left in between. DNA of the CDR3: TGTGCCAGCAAGCTGGGAAGCTCCTACGAGCAGTACTTC. Its protein is CASKLGSSYEQYF. Looking up the rest from reference TRBV5-4 and TRBJ2-7 gives the full variable domain: ETGVTQSPTHLIKTRGQQVTLRCSSQSGHNTVSWYQQALGQGPQFIFQYYREEENGRGNFPPRFSGLQFPNYSSELNVNALELDDSALYLCASKLGSSYEQYFGPGTRLTVT.

This clonotype showed up just a few times. V and J are TRBV20-1 and TRBJ2-4; D perhaps matches TRBD2 (5 bases). The V and J ends lost 7 bases and 2 bases respectively, with 9 bases between them. CDR1 DFQATT and CDR2 SNEGSKA come from the germline V gene (reference sequence). The CDR3 contains 12 residues. In DNA, the CDR3 is TGCAGTGGGAGCGGATCCAAAAACATTCAGTACTTC. Translation: CSGSGSKNIQYF.

V gene TRBV7-2 combines with J gene TRBJ2-7, with D perhaps TRBD1 (5 bases). The length of the CDR3 is 13 residues. The germline gives CDR1 SGHTA, CDR2 FQGNSA. V gave up 8 bases and J gave up 5 bases, with 16 bases separating them. DNA for the CDR3: TGTGCCAGCTGCCCCCAGGGTACTAACGAGCAGTACTTC. Protein sequence: CASCPQGTNEQYF.

This clonotype was counted between two and nine times. The chain couples TRBV29-1 to TRBJ1-1; tentative D call: TRBD1 (6 bases). The CDR3 runs 11 residues. Germline assignment: CDR1 SQVTM and CDR2 ANQGSEA. Trimming stripped 6 bases from V and 11 bases from J, with 16 bases between. The CDR3 DNA is TGCAGCGTCCAACCGGGGGGCGGCGCTTTCTTT. Its protein is CSVQPGGGAFF.

V usage is TRBV29-1 and J usage is TRBJ2-7; D unclear. V gave up 3 bases and J gave up 0 bases, with 6 bases separating them. CDR1 SQVTM and CDR2 ANQGSEA come from the germline V gene. The CDR3 contains 12 residues. The CDR3 here is CSVERSSYEQYF. CDR3 coding DNA: TGCAGCGTTGAGCGGTCCTCCTACGAGCAGTACTTC.

This chain joins TRBV2 and TRBJ2-1; TRBD1 agrees at 11 bases. Germline loops: CDR1 SNHLY, CDR2 FYNNEI. With 6 bases clipped from V and 6 bases from J, the junction kept 7 bases outside the gene matches. This CDR3 contains 15 residues. This CDR3 is CASRVRDRGVNEQFF. CDR3 nucleotide sequence: TGTGCCAGCAGAGTCCGGGACAGGGGGGTCAATGAGCAGTTCTTC. The full variable domain, rest sourced from reference TRBV2 and TRBJ2-1, is EPEVTQTPSHQVTQMGQEVILRCVPISNHLYFYWYRQILGQKVEFLVSFYNNEISEKSEIFDDQFSVERPDGSNFTLKIRSTKLEDSAMYFCASRVRDRGVNEQFFGPGTRLTVL.

The chain carries TRBV5-1 and TRBJ2-2, with TRBD1 matching over 7 bases. The germline gives CDR1 SGHRS, CDR2 YFSETQ. Trimming cost V 5 bases and J 7 bases; bases outside gene matches: 8. This CDR3 region has 14 residues. The CDR3 reads CASSQGTVHGELFF. The CDR3 DNA reads as TGCGCCAGCAGTCAAGGGACAGTCCACGGGGAGCTGTTTTTT.

By share, this clonotype ranks as medium-sized. The V and J genes are TRBV7-2 and TRBJ2-1; D is unresolved. In germline, CDR1 is SGHTA, CDR2 FQGNSA. Trimming shortened V by 3 bases and J by 2 bases, and 5 bases separated the two germline ends. This CDR3 has 13 amino acids. The CDR3 nucleotides are TGTGCCAGCAGCTTCACAGCCTACAATGAGCAGTTCTTC. It encodes CASSFTAYNEQFF.

The chain has TRBV29-1 and TRBJ2-1; D is uncertain. V was cut by 4 bases and J by 5 bases, with 9 bases left in between. Germline loops: CDR1 SQVTM, CDR2 ANQGSEA. This CDR3 is 12 amino acids long. CDR3 in DNA: TGCAGCGTTGTAGGTCAGAACAATGAGCAGTTCTTC. Its translation: CSVVGQNNEQFF.